Each of the 28 T cell receptor beta chains below was sequenced from the same sample in a study of T cell responses to AZD1222 COVID-19 vaccine. The assay was immunoSEQ multiplex PCR, and TCRdb's table has in-frame clones only and misses some. The repertoire consists of 100,000 to 150,000 clones, with about 88% occurring once and the leading ten covering roughly 8%. The sequenced sample was peripheral blood, obtained on day 0 of AZD1222 vaccination. The receptor set was obtained from an adult in good health.

This rearrangement joins TRBV11-2 to TRBJ1-4; 9 nucleotides align to TRBD1. Per germline, CDR1 SGHAT and CDR2 FQNNGV. The V gene end was trimmed by 5 bases and the J gene end by 8 bases; junction bases not matched to a gene: 12. The CDR3 spans 16 residues. The CDR3 protein is CASSLNPGQGTEKLFF. The CDR3, as DNA: TGTGCCAGCAGCCTCAATCCCGGACAGGGGACAGAAAAACTGTTTTTT.

J is TRBJ1-5 and V is TRBV5-1, with a possible D match to TRBD1 (6 bases). V gave up 4 bases and J gave up 6 bases, with 17 bases separating them. The CDR3 loop spans 15 amino acids. The germline V gene encodes CDR1 SGHRS and CDR2 YFSETQ. The CDR3 loop is CASSRGEGGSQPQHF. The CDR3 coding sequence is TGCGCCAGCAGCCGGGGAGAGGGGGGCTCTCAGCCCCAGCATTTT. Full variable domain (outside the CDR3, taken from reference TRBV5-1 and TRBJ1-5): KAGVTQTPRYLIKTRGQQVTLSCSPISGHRSVSWYQQTPGQGLQFLFEYFSETQRNKGNFPGRFSGRQFSNSRSEMNVSTLELGDSALYLCASSRGEGGSQPQHFGDGTRLSIL.

The V call is TRBV24-1, the J call TRBJ2-2; TRBD1 matches 8 bases. This CDR3 contains 16 residues. Germline CDR1 is KGHDR and CDR2 is SFDVKD. Germline trimming cut 4 bases from V and 1 base from J; bases unmatched to any gene: 4. CDR3 sequence: CATSDPGTGNTGELFF. DNA for the CDR3: TGTGCCACCAGTGACCCCGGGACAGGGAACACCGGGGAGCTGTTTTTT.

The genes are TRBV5-1 and TRBJ1-2; 8 bases align to TRBD1. The V gene end was trimmed by 3 bases and the J gene end by 4 bases; junction bases not matched to a gene: 8. The CDR3 loop spans 15 amino acids. Per the germline V gene, CDR1 is SGHRS and CDR2 is YFSETQ. The CDR3 reads CASSSRTGTIYGYTF. In DNA, the CDR3 is TGCGCCAGCAGCTCTCGGACAGGGACAATCTATGGCTACACCTTC. The full variable domain, completed using reference TRBV5-1 and TRBJ1-2, is KAGVTQTPRYLIKTRGQQVTLSCSPISGHRSVSWYQQTPGQGLQFLFEYFSETQRNKGNFPGRFSGRQFSNSRSEMNVSTLELGDSALYLCASSSRTGTIYGYTFGSGTRLTVV.

This chain uses TRBV13 with TRBJ2-1; TRBD2 matches 11 bases. From germline, CDR1 is PRHDT and CDR2 FYEKMQ (reference sequence). The V gene end was trimmed by 5 bases and the J gene end by 8 bases; junction bases not matched to a gene: 5. The CDR3 length is 14 residues. The CDR3 bases are TGTGCCAGCAGCCTTAGCGGGGGGGGCGATGAGCAGTTCTTC. Its translation is CASSLSGGGDEQFF.

The rearrangement uses TRBV7-2 and TRBJ1-6; possibly TRBD1 for D (5 bases). This CDR3 contains 15 residues. V dropped 2 bases and J dropped 8 bases, with 13 bases sitting between them. CDR1 SGHTA and CDR2 FQGNSA come from the germline V gene. The CDR3 protein is CASSLTGADHSPLHF. The CDR3 DNA is TGTGCCAGCAGCTTAACCGGGGCAGACCATTCACCCCTCCACTTT.

The chain couples TRBV7-8 to TRBJ2-7; 7 bases map to TRBD1. There are 14 residues in the CDR3. V trimming: 5 bases; J trimming: 5 bases; junction bases outside the gene matches: 9. The germline V gene encodes CDR1 SGHVS and CDR2 FQNEAQ. The CDR3 DNA is TGTGCCAGCAGCCTCCAGGGGGTGGTCAACGAGCAGTACTTC. Protein sequence: CASSLQGVVNEQYF.

Here the CDR3 DNA reads TGTGCCAGCAGTTCAGGCCGAGAGACAGGGCCCAGGCATGGCTACACCTTC. Residues: CASSSGRETGPRHGYTF. The V and J genes are TRBV27 and TRBJ1-2, with 7 nucleotides matching TRBD1. This CDR3 has 17 amino acids. Unmatched junction bases numbered 17, after V lost 4 bases and J lost 6 bases. Germline V gives CDR1 MNHEY, CDR2 SMNVEV (reference sequence).

This chain uses TRBV12-3 or TRBV12-4 with TRBJ2-5, with D possibly TRBD2 on 6 matching bases. V lost 3 bases and J 5 bases, leaving 10 bases between the germline ends. CDR3 length: 13 amino acids. CDR3 sequence: CASSLEGPETQYF. The CDR3 nucleotides are TGTGCCAGCAGTTTGGAGGGGCCGGAGACCCAGTACTTC.

The table lists this clone with a count of one. The gene calls are TRBV9 and TRBJ2-1, with 13 bases aligning to TRBD2. From germline, CDR1 is SGDLS and CDR2 YYNGEE. Losses at the gene ends were 3 bases for V and 9 bases for J; bases not matched to a gene: 15. The CDR3 sequence is 18 residues long. In DNA, the CDR3 is TGTGCCAGCAGCGATCCGGGACTAGCGGGATCCGCTACAGGTGAGCAGTTCTTC. It translates to CASSDPGLAGSATGEQFF.

V and J are TRBV5-1 and TRBJ2-2; no clear D. With 0 bases removed from V and 7 bases from J, the gap between germline ends came to 10 bases. The CDR3 is 14 amino acids. The germline V gene has CDR1 SGHRS and CDR2 YFSETQ. CDR3 coding DNA: TGCGCCAGCAGCTTGGCCGTGGATCTCGGGGAGCTGTTTTTT. Residues: CASSLAVDLGELFF.

The V call is TRBV7-2, the J call TRBJ2-2; D gene unclear. Trimming stripped 5 bases from V and 6 bases from J, with 16 bases between. Germline CDR1 and CDR2: SGHTA and FQGNSA. This CDR3 has 15 residues. The CDR3 nucleotides are TGTGCCAGCAGCCCACCTTTGGGCACCCCCGGGGAGCTGTTTTTT. This encodes CASSPPLGTPGELFF.

This rearrangement joins TRBV5-1 to TRBJ2-5; possibly TRBD2 for D (5 bases). From germline, CDR1 is SGHRS and CDR2 YFSETQ. The V end was cut by 5 bases, the J end by 5 bases, with 16 bases between. The CDR3 loop spans 14 amino acids. In nucleotides, the CDR3 is TGCGCCAGCAGTGCTGGCACGAGGGAGGAGACCCAGTACTTC. This sequence encodes CASSAGTREETQYF. Full variable domain (rest looked up from reference TRBV5-1 and TRBJ2-5): KAGVTQTPRYLIKTRGQQVTLSCSPISGHRSVSWYQQTPGQGLQFLFEYFSETQRNKGNFPGRFSGRQFSNSRSEMNVSTLELGDSALYLCASSAGTREETQYFGPGTRLLVL.

J is TRBJ1-1 and V is TRBV19; D ambiguous. The CDR3 is made up of 14 amino acids. Looked up from germline, CDR1 is LNHDA and CDR2 is SQIVND (reference sequence). Trimming took off 3 bases at V and 1 base at J, with 9 bases between the two ends. CDR3 sequence: CASSITAENTEAFF. CDR3 in DNA: TGTGCCAGTAGTATTACGGCTGAGAACACTGAAGCTTTCTTT.

The rearrangement links TRBV20-1 to TRBJ1-1; D perhaps matches TRBD1 (5 bases). The CDR3 contains 13 residues. The V gene's germline CDR1 is DFQATT and CDR2 SNEGSKA (reference sequence). Trimming removed 3 bases from V and 6 bases from J, with 14 bases in between. The CDR3 protein is CSASLSLGAEAFF. For the CDR3, the DNA is TGCAGTGCTAGTCTGTCTCTGGGGGCTGAAGCTTTCTTT.

The chain has TRBV7-9 and TRBJ1-1; D unclear. This CDR3 is 13 amino acids long. The germline CDR1 and CDR2 sequences are SEHNR and FQNEAQ (reference sequence). V was pared by 5 bases and J by 9 bases, with 16 bases between. CDR3 in amino acids: CASSRSHGEKAFF. CDR3 DNA: TGTGCCAGCAGCCGAAGCCATGGCGAGAAAGCTTTCTTT.

The V gene is TRBV5-1, the J gene TRBJ2-3; 9 bases fit TRBD1. This CDR3 spans 15 amino acids. In germline, CDR1 is SGHRS, CDR2 YFSETQ. After removal of 1 base from V and 5 bases from J, the junction contained 5 bases not matched to a gene. This CDR3 reads CASSLLRTGVDTQYF. DNA of the CDR3: TGCGCCAGCAGCTTGCTCAGGACAGGGGTAGATACGCAGTATTTT.

CDR3 loop: CASRPGTGSTDTQYF. DNA for the CDR3: TGTGCCAGCAGACCCGGGACAGGGAGTACAGATACGCAGTATTTT. The rearrangement links TRBV5-4 to TRBJ2-3, with 9 bases that match TRBD1. The CDR3 extends over 15 amino acids. Trimming cost V 5 bases and J 3 bases; bases outside gene matches: 7. CDR1 SGHNT and CDR2 YYREEE come from the germline V gene (reference sequence). Supplemented by reference TRBV5-4 and TRBJ2-3, the full variable domain reads ETGVTQSPTHLIKTRGQQVTLRCSSQSGHNTVSWYQQALGQGPQFIFQYYREEENGRGNFPPRFSGLQFPNYSSELNVNALELDDSALYLCASRPGTGSTDTQYFGPGTRLTVL.

This chain uses TRBV30 with TRBJ2-7; weak D call: TRBD1 (6 bases). V was trimmed by 0 bases and J by 3 bases, leaving 15 bases between them. Germline values: CDR1 GTSNPN, CDR2 SVGIG (reference sequence). The CDR3 is 15 residues long. In nucleotides, the CDR3 is TGTGCCTGGAGTGTCCCAGGGGTACGAAGCTACGAGCAGTACTTC. Amino acid sequence: CAWSVPGVRSYEQYF.

CDR3 DNA sequence: TGTGCCAGCCAAGTATTGCAGGGGGCTAAAAGTGAGCAGTTCTTC. Translated, it gives CASQVLQGAKSEQFF. The chain carries TRBV6-5 and TRBJ2-1; 8 bases agree with TRBD1. CDR1 MNHEY and CDR2 SVGAGI come from the germline V gene. J lost 9 bases, V lost 8 bases, and 15 bases had no gene match. CDR3 size: 15 residues.

The chain combines TRBV2 with TRBJ1-2; D uncertain. The V end lost 7 bases, the J end lost 5 bases, and 20 bases lay between the germline ends. The germline CDR1 and CDR2 sequences are SNHLY and FYNNEI. This CDR3 spans 15 amino acids. The CDR3 region is CASTKWEGSGYGYTF. For the CDR3, the DNA is TGTGCCAGCACCAAATGGGAGGGCTCCGGGTATGGCTACACCTTC.

The rearrangement joins TRBV5-5 to TRBJ2-1; the match to TRBD1 covers 9 bases. Germline trimming cut 4 bases from V and 3 bases from J; bases unmatched to any gene: 8. Germline CDR1 and CDR2: SGHKS and YYEKEE (reference sequence). This CDR3 is built from 16 residues. The CDR3 sequence: CASSRAGTGFYNEQFF. CDR3 bases: TGTGCCAGCAGCCGAGCCGGGACAGGGTTCTACAATGAGCAGTTCTTC.

CDR3 in amino acids: CASSQELRASTDTQYF. The CDR3 nucleotides are TGTGCCAGCAGCCAAGAATTGAGGGCTAGCACAGATACGCAGTATTTT. The V gene is TRBV3-1 (or the pseudogene TRBV3-2), the J gene TRBJ2-3, with a possible D match to TRBD2 (5 bases). In germline, CDR1 is LGHDT, CDR2 YNNKEL (reference sequence). The CDR3 consists of 16 residues. Trimming removed 0 bases from V and 0 bases from J, with 10 bases in between.

The chain couples TRBV27 to TRBJ2-5; TRBD2 matches 9 bases. Unmatched junction bases numbered 14, after V lost 3 bases and J lost 3 bases. Germline values: CDR1 MNHEY, CDR2 SMNVEV (reference sequence). CDR3 length: 18 amino acids. The CDR3 DNA reads TGTGCCAGCAGTTTCACGCAAGGCTTGACTAGCGGAAAAGAGACCCAGTACTTC. It specifies CASSFTQGLTSGKETQYF.

This clone was seen more than once but under ten times. In DNA, the CDR3 is TGTGCCAGCTCAGGGCAGGACCCCTCCAACTATGGCTACACCTTC. Translated: CASSGQDPSNYGYTF. The chain combines TRBV18 with TRBJ1-2, with D uncertain. CDR1 KGHSH and CDR2 LQKENI come from the germline V gene. The CDR3 length is 15 residues. Trimming left V 5 bases short and J 2 bases short, with 15 bases between.

This clone was seen a handful of times. The V and J genes are TRBV10-2 and TRBJ1-4; 10 bases match TRBD1. V shed 4 bases and J 4 bases; nucleotides not matched to a gene: 3. This CDR3 region has 15 residues. In germline, CDR1 is WSHSY, CDR2 SAAADI. CDR3 in DNA: TGCGCCAGCAGTGCGACAGGGGGCCGTAATGAAAAACTGTTTTTT. Its protein product is CASSATGGRNEKLFF.

This chain connects TRBV6-2 or TRBV6-3 to TRBJ2-7; D perhaps matches TRBD1 (6 bases). The CDR3 contains 15 residues. Germline values: CDR1 MNHEY, CDR2 SVGEGT. The ends were cut back, 0 bases at V and 0 bases at J, with 9 bases in the middle. The CDR3 protein is CASSYSDRHSYEQYF. The CDR3 bases are TGTGCCAGCAGTTACTCAGACAGGCACTCCTACGAGCAGTACTTC.

This chain's CDR3 is CASSLGAGLGEKLFF. The CDR3 DNA sequence: TGCGCCAGCAGCTTGGGGGCAGGGTTGGGTGAAAAACTGTTTTTT. V is TRBV5-1 and J is TRBJ1-4; the D gene is possibly TRBD1 (5 bases). V was trimmed by 0 bases and J by 7 bases, leaving 13 bases between them. The CDR3 length is 15 residues. The germline CDR1 and CDR2 sequences are SGHRS and YFSETQ.